Listed below are T cell receptor beta chains from one sample, sequenced in a study of blood T cell repertoires in COVID-19. Some clones are missing from TCRdb's copy, which holds only in-frame ones; the method was immunoSEQ multiplex PCR. The profile covers about 260,000 clones, with 86% appearing a single time and roughly 9.8% taken by the ten largest. The sample was peripheral blood. These receptors came from a middle-aged man who had recovered from COVID-19. CDR3s leave out the opening cysteine and the closing phenylalanine or tryptophan. D genes are given only for firm matches. Where a row states a size, it is once, few, many or the class of an expanded clone; other rows omit it.

d_call: -; clone_size: -; v_call: TRBV7-9; j_call: TRBJ2-3; cdr3_aa: ASSQVGTQY
d_call: TRBD1; clone_size: few; v_call: TRBV7-9; j_call: TRBJ2-7; cdr3_aa: ASSLTSGTGQSEQY
d_call: TRBD2; clone_size: -; v_call: TRBV6-5; j_call: TRBJ2-7; cdr3_aa: ASSPGTSGYEQY
d_call: TRBD2; clone_size: -; v_call: TRBV30; j_call: TRBJ2-5; cdr3_aa: ALTSGTQETQY
d_call: TRBD1; clone_size: once; v_call: TRBV4-3; j_call: TRBJ2-7; cdr3_aa: ASSQRTGAPSYEQY
d_call: TRBD1; clone_size: -; v_call: TRBV30; j_call: TRBJ1-2; cdr3_aa: ASTETGSGYT
d_call: TRBD2; clone_size: -; v_call: TRBV3-1/TRBV3-2; j_call: TRBJ2-3; cdr3_aa: ASSHPHRTSGSTDTQY
d_call: -; clone_size: -; v_call: TRBV18; j_call: TRBJ1-3; cdr3_aa: ASSPGQGYTIY
d_call: -; clone_size: -; v_call: TRBV4-3; j_call: TRBJ2-5; cdr3_aa: ASSQWSRGETQY
d_call: TRBD1; clone_size: once; v_call: TRBV27; j_call: TRBJ1-1; cdr3_aa: ASSFRLGTGLNTEAF
d_call: -; clone_size: -; v_call: TRBV5-4; j_call: TRBJ1-3; cdr3_aa: ASSSRKSNSGNTIY
d_call: TRBD2; clone_size: -; v_call: TRBV5-1; j_call: TRBJ2-1; cdr3_aa: ASSSSGLAGKVHEQF
d_call: -; clone_size: -; v_call: TRBV6-6; j_call: TRBJ1-4; cdr3_aa: ASSPWRARLTTNEKLF
d_call: TRBD2; clone_size: -; v_call: TRBV18; j_call: TRBJ2-1; cdr3_aa: ASSPRLAGGPNEQF
d_call: TRBD1; clone_size: -; v_call: TRBV9; j_call: TRBJ2-2; cdr3_aa: ASSATGQTGELF
d_call: TRBD2; clone_size: -; v_call: TRBV5-1; j_call: TRBJ2-7; cdr3_aa: ASSLRPTGTSGVISYEQY
d_call: TRBD2; clone_size: -; v_call: TRBV19; j_call: TRBJ2-1; cdr3_aa: ASSPRLASSYNEQF
d_call: -; clone_size: -; v_call: TRBV27; j_call: TRBJ1-2; cdr3_aa: ASSGRDGYT
d_call: -; clone_size: -; v_call: TRBV4-1; j_call: TRBJ1-2; cdr3_aa: ASSQDPRAIDGYT
d_call: TRBD1; clone_size: -; v_call: TRBV5-6; j_call: TRBJ1-4; cdr3_aa: ASSSQGILEKLF
d_call: TRBD2; clone_size: -; v_call: TRBV9; j_call: TRBJ2-3; cdr3_aa: ASSVVDGRRDTQY
d_call: -; clone_size: -; v_call: TRBV2; j_call: TRBJ1-2; cdr3_aa: ASMGGRSGYT
d_call: -; clone_size: -; v_call: TRBV2; j_call: TRBJ1-3; cdr3_aa: ARGRGDTIY
d_call: -; clone_size: -; v_call: TRBV6-5; j_call: TRBJ2-7; cdr3_aa: ASSKGVGYEQY
d_call: -; clone_size: -; v_call: TRBV6-5; j_call: TRBJ1-2; cdr3_aa: ASSLTDRLEFYGYT
d_call: TRBD2; clone_size: -; v_call: TRBV9; j_call: TRBJ2-1; cdr3_aa: ASSVAAGRGDEQF
d_call: TRBD1; clone_size: few; v_call: TRBV7-9; j_call: TRBJ2-3; cdr3_aa: ASSLGQGFFTDTQY
d_call: TRBD2; clone_size: -; v_call: TRBV4-1; j_call: TRBJ2-7; cdr3_aa: ASSQNLAGVNYEQY
d_call: TRBD1; clone_size: many; v_call: TRBV2; j_call: TRBJ1-2; cdr3_aa: ATSKGADYGYT
d_call: TRBD1; clone_size: -; v_call: TRBV27; j_call: TRBJ1-6; cdr3_aa: ASSPYGTAHNSPLH
d_call: -; clone_size: -; v_call: TRBV5-6; j_call: TRBJ2-2; cdr3_aa: ASSLTDGNTGELF
d_call: -; clone_size: -; v_call: TRBV25-1; j_call: TRBJ2-3; cdr3_aa: ASSEPGYITQY
d_call: TRBD1; clone_size: -; v_call: TRBV5-8; j_call: TRBJ2-7; cdr3_aa: ASSLAPDRLYEQY
d_call: -; clone_size: -; v_call: TRBV27; j_call: TRBJ2-2; cdr3_aa: ASSFWTGPTGRKDTGELF
d_call: TRBD2; clone_size: -; v_call: TRBV2; j_call: TRBJ2-3; cdr3_aa: ASSEGLATDTQY
d_call: -; clone_size: -; v_call: TRBV6-6; j_call: TRBJ1-2; cdr3_aa: ASSLNYGYT
d_call: -; clone_size: -; v_call: TRBV29-1; j_call: TRBJ2-3; cdr3_aa: SVESGITDTQY
d_call: -; clone_size: few; v_call: TRBV7-3; j_call: TRBJ2-1; cdr3_aa: ASSVALGNEQF
d_call: -; clone_size: -; v_call: TRBV6-2/TRBV6-3; j_call: TRBJ2-1; cdr3_aa: ASSSGYNEQF
d_call: -; clone_size: few; v_call: TRBV2; j_call: TRBJ2-7; cdr3_aa: ASRRTSPYEQY
d_call: -; clone_size: -; v_call: TRBV7-8; j_call: TRBJ2-3; cdr3_aa: ASSLGGLRDTQY